This T cell receptor (beta chain) was identified during a study of shared clonotypes between healthy human individuals. In the sorted-subset replicate PCRs, approximately 200 ng DNA, 25,000 to 35,000 T cell genomes, was used. Sequencing used immunoSEQ multiplex PCR; TCRdb keeps in-frame clones, though not all of them. Among some 2,400,000 clones listed, around 95% were seen once. With regard to this clone: Its matching antigen is unknown.

Study conclusions and caveats: Sequencing depth was predicted to influence how clonotypes are shared among donors. Between a few donors, naive CD4 clonotypes were shared at a level of about 5%. Even with large depth, rarefaction showed that sorted-subset sequencing was incomplete.

There are 13 residues in the CDR3. Germline V gene lookup returns CDR1 MDHEN and CDR2 SYDVKM. V was pared by 7 bases and J by 7 bases, with 6 bases of the junction left unmatched. Sequencing was done on a sample of naive CD4+ T cells sorted from blood. Described subset: CD45RA+ positively selected. This chain uses TRBV28 with TRBJ1-5, with TRBD1 matching 8 bases. This clonotype was obtained from a man between 18 and 35 years old in good health. In DNA, the CDR3 is TGTGCCAGCAACAGACAGGGGAAACAGCCCCAGCATTTT. Translating it yields CASNRQGKQPQHF.